These 28 T cell receptor beta chains were all obtained from the same sample, sequenced in a study of blood T cells in healthy people across ages. Together with a sample-barcoded 5' primer, a J-beta primer mix was included in a second PCR lasting about 7 to 11 cycles. TCRdb re-called the 5' RACE reads through MiXCR, storing one row per CDR3 protein. Of hundreds of thousands of distinct CDR3 sequences listed, under 35% were seen once; the top ten hold roughly 17%. Sequencing was carried out using blood. These receptors were obtained from a woman of 80 years or more in good health.

To note about this clonotype: This may come from a read error, since a much larger clone is one base off. The genes are TRBV18 and TRBJ2-7; no firm D call. V gave up 1 base and J gave up 7 bases, with 11 bases separating them. From germline, CDR1 is KGHSH and CDR2 LQKENI. The CDR3 has 13 amino acids. The CDR3 here is CASSPLGANEQYF. The CDR3 DNA reads TGTGCCAGCTCACCACTAGGCGCCAATGAGCAGTACTTC.

The rearrangement links TRBV12-3 or TRBV12-4 to TRBJ2-1; 10 bases are a match to TRBD1. The CDR3 has 15 residues. Trimming took 6 bases from V and 9 from J; bases not matched to a gene: 11. DNA for the CDR3: TGTGCCAGCAGATCCGGGACAGGGGCTTTGGGTGAGCAGTTCTTC. It is translated as CASRSGTGALGEQFF.

This clonotype was seen a handful of times. Since a much larger clone is just one base distant, this may be a read error. V and J are TRBV4-1 and TRBJ2-1; 8 bases are shared with TRBD1. The V gene's germline CDR1 is MGHRA and CDR2 YSYEKL. CDR3 size: 15 residues. The V and J ends lost 0 bases and 7 bases, in that order; junction bases with no gene match: 5. CDR3 DNA: TGCGCCAGCAGCCAAGAGGGGACAGGTTGGAATGAGCAGTTCTTC. This translates into CASSQEGTGWNEQFF.

This chain joins TRBV20-1 and TRBJ2-2; 7 positions agree with TRBD1. Germline loops: CDR1 DFQATT, CDR2 SNEGSKA (reference sequence). V gave up 3 bases and J gave up 4 bases; unmatched junction bases: 2. The CDR3 sequence is 13 residues long. The CDR3 sequence: CSARDRSTGELFF. CDR3 DNA sequence: TGCAGTGCTAGGGACAGGTCCACCGGGGAGCTGTTTTTT.

Worth noting for this clonotype: Just one base apart from a much larger clone, this may be a read error. V gene TRBV20-1 combines with J gene TRBJ2-1; no definite D call. V lost 7 bases, J lost 13 bases, and 14 bases lay in between. This CDR3 has 10 residues. Per the germline V gene, CDR1 is DFQATT and CDR2 is SNEGSKA (reference sequence). This chain's CDR3 is CSGAAETQFF. CDR3 in DNA: TGCAGTGGGGCCGCCGAGACCCAGTTCTTC.

A note on this clonotype: A much larger clone differs from this one at a single base, so this may be a read error. The V and J genes are TRBV7-2 and TRBJ1-1, with D unclear. The CDR3 has 17 residues. Germline V gene sequence: CDR1 SGHTA, CDR2 FQGNSA. Trimming shortened V by 0 bases and J by 3 bases, and 17 bases separated the two germline ends. The CDR3 sequence is CASSLAGSAGLDTEAFF. The DNA of the CDR3 is TGTGCCAGCAGCTTAGCGGGGTCGGCAGGATTGGACACTGAAGCTTTCTTT.

This clonotype was found once. This chain connects TRBV7-9 to TRBJ2-1; D gene uncertain. This CDR3 is 11 amino acids long. Per the germline V gene, CDR1 is SEHNR and CDR2 is FQNEAQ (reference sequence). Trimming left V 2 bases short and J 13 bases short, with 9 bases between. This CDR3 reads CASSLYKTQFF. CDR3 nucleotide sequence: TGTGCCAGCAGCTTATATAAGACCCAGTTCTTC.

This clonotype was observed a handful of times. This sequence joins TRBV30 and TRBJ2-3, with 7 bases aligning to TRBD1. Trimming at V came to 1 base and at J to 1 base, leaving 5 bases not matched to a gene. There are 15 residues in the CDR3. Germline V gene sequence: CDR1 GTSNPN, CDR2 SVGIG (reference sequence). The CDR3 protein is CAWSEGTVRTDTQYF. CDR3 nucleotide sequence: TGTGCCTGGAGTGAAGGGACAGTTCGCACAGATACGCAGTATTTT. Based on the CDR3 plus reference TRBV30 and TRBJ2-3, the full variable domain is SQTIHQWPATLVQPVGSPLSLECTVEGTSNPNLYWYRQAAGRGLQLLFYSVGIGQISSEVPQNLSASRPQDRQFILSSKKLLLSDSGFYLCAWSEGTVRTDTQYFGPGTRLTVL.

This clonotype was counted ten times or more. The rearrangement links TRBV4-3 to TRBJ1-4; D remains unclear. CDR1 and CDR2 (germline): LGHNA, YSLEER. The length of the CDR3 is 15 residues. The V gene lost 0 bases and the J gene lost 4 bases, with 9 bases spanning the gap. The CDR3 DNA reads TGCGCCAGCAGCCAAGAGGCTCGGGATAATGAAAAACTGTTTTTT. It yields the protein CASSQEARDNEKLFF.

This clonotype has a count of ten or more. V is TRBV28 and J is TRBJ1-2, with D perhaps matching TRBD1 (6 bases). The CDR3 is made up of 14 amino acids. The V gene lost 7 bases and the J gene lost 4 bases, with 16 bases spanning the gap. The germline V gene has CDR1 MDHEN and CDR2 SYDVKM. Here the CDR3 reads CASNSGTTSYGYTF. The CDR3 coding sequence is TGTGCCAGCAATTCAGGGACAACTAGCTATGGCTACACCTTC.

The V and J genes are TRBV7-9 and TRBJ2-1, with 7 bases matching TRBD2. The CDR3 runs to 15 residues. J gave up 2 bases and V 4 bases, and 5 bases lay outside the gene matches. Germline-derived CDR1 and CDR2 are SEHNR and FQNEAQ (reference sequence). The CDR3 nucleotides read TGTGCCAGCAGCTCCTCCAGCGGGACCTACAATGAGCAGTTCTTC. Residues: CASSSSSGTYNEQFF.

This clonotype appeared a few times. V gene TRBV6-1 combines with J gene TRBJ2-5; D perhaps matches TRBD1 (5 bases). The V gene's germline CDR1 is MNHNS and CDR2 SASEGT. The CDR3 is 12 amino acids. V lost 8 bases, J lost 5 bases, and 12 bases lay in between. This CDR3 is CASSRVVETQYF. The CDR3 nucleotides read TGTGCCAGCTCCAGGGTTGTCGAGACCCAGTACTTC.

V is TRBV20-1 and J is TRBJ2-4, with TRBD2 matching over 9 bases. The germline gives CDR1 DFQATT, CDR2 SNEGSKA (reference sequence). V dropped 6 bases and J dropped 13; count of bases not matched to a gene: 13. The CDR3 loop spans 13 amino acids. The CDR3 region has the DNA TGCAGTGCGATAGCGGGAGCCTACAATGAGCAGTACTTC. Translating gives CSAIAGAYNEQYF.

This clonotype has a handful of counts. This sequence may be a read error, since a much larger clone differs from it by one base. The J gene is TRBJ2-4, the V gene TRBV20-1, with 7 bases matching TRBD1. The DNA matches TRBJ2-7 better at its end, which makes the J call doubtful. CDR1 and CDR2 from the germline V gene are DFQATT and SNEGSKA (reference sequence). The CDR3 extends over 12 amino acids. CDR3 loop: CSARGQGYEQYF. The CDR3 DNA follows: TGCAGTGCTAGAGGACAGGGCTACGAGCAGTACTTC.

The V gene is TRBV4-2, the J gene TRBJ1-4; D is uncertain. Germline CDR1 reads LGHNA; CDR2 reads YNFKEQ. Trimming shortened V by 0 bases and J by 7 bases, and 9 bases separated the two germline ends. The CDR3 totals 14 residues. The CDR3 DNA is TGTGCCAGCAGCCAAGAAGGTGCGCTTGAAAAACTGTTTTTT. It translates to CASSQEGALEKLFF.

This clonotype showed up many times. The chain couples TRBV18 to TRBJ2-5; 10 nucleotides align to TRBD1. The ends lost 2 bases at V and 5 bases at J; junction bases unmatched: 5. Germline lookup yields CDR1 KGHSH and CDR2 LQKENI. The CDR3 is made up of 15 amino acids. This CDR3 is CASSPGTGAAETQYF. Written as DNA, the CDR3 is TGTGCCAGCTCACCAGGGACAGGGGCTGCGGAGACCCAGTACTTC.

This clonotype was observed a few times. A much larger clonotype is one base distant, so this may be a read error. This sequence joins TRBV20-1 and TRBJ2-3; D is unresolved. V gave up 5 bases and J gave up 5 bases, with 8 bases separating them. The CDR3 loop spans 11 amino acids. From germline, CDR1 is DFQATT and CDR2 SNEGSKA (reference sequence). The CDR3 here is CSAANLDTQYF. CDR3 DNA sequence: TGCAGTGCTGCTAATTTAGATACGCAGTATTTT.

This chain links TRBV6-2 or TRBV6-3 with TRBJ2-7; D is possibly TRBD1 or TRBD2 (5 bases each). The tail of the sequence fits TRBJ2-4 better, so the J call may be wrong. Germline V gene lookup returns CDR1 MNHEY and CDR2 SVGEGT. The CDR3 extends over 14 amino acids. The CDR3 loop reads CASSYSRGENIQYF. Here the CDR3 DNA reads TGTGCCAGCAGTTACTCGAGGGGTGAAAACATTCAGTACTTC.

The J gene is TRBJ1-2, the V gene TRBV7-2; D is unclear. The ends were cut back, 0 bases at V and 4 bases at J, with 12 bases in the middle. Germline-derived CDR1 and CDR2 are SGHTA and FQGNSA. CDR3 size: 15 residues. The CDR3 reads CASSLAPDPSYGYTF. The CDR3 DNA sequence: TGTGCCAGCAGCTTAGCCCCTGATCCTAGCTATGGCTACACCTTC. Filled out from reference TRBV7-2 and TRBJ1-2, the complete variable domain reads GAGVSQSPSNKVTEKGKDVELRCDPISGHTALYWYRQSLGQGLEFLIYFQGNSAPDKSGLPSDRFSAERTGGSVSTLTIQRTQQEDSAVYLCASSLAPDPSYGYTFGSGTRLTVV.

This clonotype turned up a few times. The V call is TRBV6-1, the J call TRBJ1-5, with a tentative D call TRBD1 (6 bases). V shed 6 bases and J shed 5 bases, with 17 bases lying between them. Per the germline V gene, CDR1 is MNHNS and CDR2 is SASEGT. This CDR3 region has 15 residues. CDR3 bases: TGTGCCAGCAGAGAACCGGGACAACCCCATCAGCCCCAGCATTTT. Encoded protein: CASREPGQPHQPQHF.

This clonotype was counted between two and nine times. With a much larger clone just one base away, this may be a read error. V is TRBV7-9 and J is TRBJ2-7; 8 bases map to TRBD1. The J segment lost 5 bases and the V segment lost 5 bases, leaving 14 bases of the junction unmatched. Germline CDR1 SEHNR, CDR2 FQNEAQ (reference sequence). CDR3 size: 16 residues. CDR3 in DNA: TGTGCCAGCAGCCCACCCTTCGGGGCAGGGGGCGACGAGCAGTACTTC. Protein sequence: CASSPPFGAGGDEQYF.

The CDR3 DNA reads as TGTGCCAGCAGTGACCCCGGGACAGGGCGAACAGATACGCAGTATTTT. It is translated as CASSDPGTGRTDTQYF. The V gene is TRBV12-3 or TRBV12-4, the J gene TRBJ2-3; 9 bases match TRBD1. The CDR3 sequence is 16 residues long. V lost 5 bases, J lost 3 bases, and 9 bases stayed unmatched.

This chain connects TRBV12-3 or TRBV12-4 to TRBJ2-7; unclear D gene. V was trimmed by 2 bases and J by 2 bases, leaving 7 bases between them. This CDR3 has 13 amino acids. This chain's CDR3 is CASSLYGPYEQYF. The CDR3 DNA follows: TGTGCCAGCAGTTTATATGGCCCCTACGAGCAGTACTTC.

The chain couples TRBV28 to TRBJ1-6; D possibly corresponds to TRBD1 (6 bases). CDR1 MDHEN and CDR2 SYDVKM come from the germline V gene. The V gene lost 5 bases and the J gene lost 17 bases, with 16 bases spanning the gap. The CDR3 sequence is 12 residues long. CDR3 DNA sequence: TGTGCCAGCAGTCCACCGAGGGGGGCCATCCACTTT. This translates into CASSPPRGAIHF.

This clonotype has only a few counts. This chain connects TRBV7-2 to TRBJ2-5; 12 bases map to TRBD2. V shed 6 bases, J shed 2 bases, and the junction held 7 bases outside the gene matches. The germline V gene has CDR1 SGHTA and CDR2 FQGNSA. This CDR3 comprises 16 residues. The CDR3, as DNA: TGTGCCAGCAGACGAAAACTAGCGGGGGGTCAAGAGACCCAGTACTTC. As protein: CASRRKLAGGQETQYF.

This clonotype was seen ten or more times. CDR3 residues: CASSLESSGGSADTQYF. The CDR3, as DNA: TGCGCCAGCAGCTTGGAATCTAGCGGGGGTTCTGCAGATACGCAGTATTTT. V is TRBV5-1 and J is TRBJ2-3; 10 bases are shared with TRBD2. The germline CDR1 and CDR2 sequences are SGHRS and YFSETQ. CDR3 length: 17 amino acids. Trimming took 0 bases from V and 4 from J; bases not matched to a gene: 8.

The CDR3 reads CASSLTGTPSNYGYTF. CDR3 nucleotide sequence: TGCGCCAGCAGCTTGACAGGGACCCCCTCTAACTATGGCTACACCTTC. The J gene is TRBJ1-2, the V gene TRBV5-1, with D perhaps matching TRBD1 (6 bases). CDR1 is SGHRS and CDR2 is YFSETQ in the germline V gene. The ends were cut back, 1 base at V and 0 bases at J, with 13 bases in the middle. This CDR3 has 16 residues.

Only a few counts were recorded for this clonotype. This rearrangement joins TRBV3-1 to TRBJ2-3, with D maybe TRBD2 (6 bases). V lost 4 bases and J lost 11, with 16 bases in between. Germline loops: CDR1 LGHDT, CDR2 YNNKEL (reference sequence). CDR3 length: 13 amino acids. The CDR3 region is CASSRNRDGRQYF. CDR3 nucleotide sequence: TGTGCCAGCAGCCGGAACCGGGACGGGAGGCAGTATTTT.